Listed below are T cell receptor beta chains from one sample, sequenced in a study of PD-1 blockade in classical Hodgkin lymphoma. The protocol was immunoSEQ multiplex PCR, while the TCRdb copy is restricted to in-frame clones and leaves out a portion. The table shows some 100,000 clones, with about nine tenths occurring only once. The source material was peripheral blood mononuclear cells (PBMCs), sampled at baseline. The receptors shown here come from a human donor with classical Hodgkin lymphoma. Each CDR3 is given with its conserved first and last residue. The D gene is left open where the match is weak. Only part of the rows carry a size: once, few, many, or a class if the clone is expanded.

D gene	V gene	clone size	J gene	CDR3 length	CDR3 DNA	CDR3 protein
TRBD1	TRBV27	NA	TRBJ1-5	17	TGTGCCAGCAGTCTAGGGACAGGGGGCAAGAGGAATCAGCCCCAGCATTTT	CASSLGTGGKRNQPQHF
NA	TRBV11-2	NA	TRBJ2-1	13	TGTGCCAGCAGCTTACGACAGTCCGATGAGCAGTTCTTC	CASSLRQSDEQFF
TRBD1	TRBV19	NA	TRBJ1-1	17	TGTGCCAGTAGTATCGGGCAGGGGGGAATAGGGAACACTGAAGCTTTCTTT	CASSIGQGGIGNTEAFF
NA	TRBV6-4	NA	TRBJ2-2	14	TGTGCCAGCAGTCCGGATCTTAACACCGGGGAGCTGTTTTTT	CASSPDLNTGELFF
NA	TRBV18	NA	TRBJ2-1	15	TGTGCCAGCTCACCACAACGGGGGGCCGGGAATGAGCAGTTCTTC	CASSPQRGAGNEQFF
NA	TRBV2	NA	TRBJ2-5	10	TGTGCCAGCAATTGGGAGACCCAGTACTTC	CASNWETQYF
TRBD1	TRBV9	NA	TRBJ1-1	14	TGTGCCAGCAGCCCGAGGGGACAGTTGACTGAAGCTTTCTTT	CASSPRGQLTEAFF
TRBD1	TRBV28	NA	TRBJ2-1	16	TGTGCCAGCAGTCGCACCGACAGGGGGCCAATCAATGAGCAGTTCTTC	CASSRTDRGPINEQFF
NA	TRBV21-1	NA	TRBJ2-1	12	TGTGCCAGCAGGACGGCGGAGAATGAGCAGTTCTTC	CASRTAENEQFF
TRBD1	TRBV11-3	once	TRBJ2-3	14	TGTGCCAGCAGCATCAGACAGGGGGGAGATACGCAGTATTTT	CASSIRQGGDTQYF
NA	TRBV7-6	NA	TRBJ1-4	16	TGTGCCAGCAGCTTAGAGGTTTCGGGTCTAACTGAAAAACTGTTTTTT	CASSLEVSGLTEKLFF
NA	TRBV7-2	NA	TRBJ2-7	14	TGTGCCAGCAGCTATCTCCGGGGGTCGGGCGAGCAGTACTTC	CASSYLRGSGEQYF
NA	TRBV2	NA	TRBJ2-2	14	TGTGCCAGCAGTGAACAGGGTAACACCGGGGAGCTGTTTTTT	CASSEQGNTGELFF
NA	TRBV6-5	once	TRBJ1-2	15	TGTGCCAGCAGTAATGCCGGGGGGGGGAACTATGGCTACACCTTC	CASSNAGGGNYGYTF
TRBD1	TRBV29-1	NA	TRBJ2-1	17	TGCAGCGTTGGAGGACAGGGGGCCCGGAGGTCCTACAATGAGCAGTTCTTC	CSVGGQGARRSYNEQFF
TRBD2	TRBV11-2	NA	TRBJ2-7	15	TGTGCCAGCAGCACTAGCGGGAGGGCCAGTGACGAGCAGTACTTC	CASSTSGRASDEQYF
NA	TRBV10-2	NA	TRBJ1-1	11	TGCGCCAGCAGTGAGAACACTGAAGCTTTCTTT	CASSENTEAFF
TRBD1	TRBV29-1	NA	TRBJ1-2	16	TGCAGCGTCAGGACACAGGGGGTTGGACCTCACTATGGCTACACCTTC	CSVRTQGVGPHYGYTF
NA	TRBV5-1	NA	TRBJ1-1	14	TGCGCCAGTACTACCGCCGGGACTATCACTGAAGCTTTCTTT	CASTTAGTITEAFF
NA	TRBV6-4	NA	TRBJ2-1	15	TGTGCCAGCAGTCGGGCCGAAGGCTCCTACAATGAGCAGTTCTTC	CASSRAEGSYNEQFF
TRBD2	TRBV6-4	NA	TRBJ2-3	16	TGTGCCAGCAGTCAGACTACAGCGGGAGGGCGAGGTACGCAGTATTTT	CASSQTTAGGRGTQYF
NA	TRBV27	NA	TRBJ2-2	18	TGTGCCAGCAGTTCCCACGTAACAGGGAGGTCCGTTAACGGGGAGCTGTTTTTT	CASSSHVTGRSVNGELFF
NA	TRBV12-5	NA	TRBJ2-5	13	TGTGTTAGTGGTTTGGACAGCCCAGGGACCCAGTACTTC	CVSGLDSPGTQYF
TRBD2	TRBV5-8	NA	TRBJ2-7	15	TGTGCCAGCAGCTCAGGACTAGCGGCGGGCTACGAGCAGTACTTC	CASSSGLAAGYEQYF
TRBD1	TRBV5-1	NA	TRBJ2-2	15	TGCGCCAGCAGTTACAGGCAGGGGGCAACCGGGGAGCTGTTTTTT	CASSYRQGATGELFF
TRBD1	TRBV9	NA	TRBJ2-7	14	TGTGCCAGCAGCGTGGACAGGGGGCCCCTCGAGCAGTACTTC	CASSVDRGPLEQYF
TRBD2	TRBV19	NA	TRBJ2-1	17	TGTGCCAGTAGTAAGATTAGCGGGCGGAGCTCCTACAATGAGCAGTTCTTC	CASSKISGRSSYNEQFF
NA	TRBV4-1	NA	TRBJ1-1	17	TGCGCCAGCAGCCAATCCAGGGTTCTCCGGAGAAAACCCGAAGCTTTCTTT	CASSQSRVLRRKPEAFF
NA	TRBV27	once	TRBJ1-2	13	TGTGCCAGCAGTTTCTCGACTAAGGCTGGCTACACCTTC	CASSFSTKAGYTF
NA	TRBV6-6	NA	TRBJ1-1	12	TGTGCCAGCAGTTTAGTTTATACTGAAGCTTTCTTT	CASSLVYTEAFF
TRBD1	TRBV6-5	few	TRBJ2-7	15	TGTGCCAGCAGTTCCCCGGGCAGGGGGCTAAACGAGCAGTACTTC	CASSSPGRGLNEQYF
NA	TRBV27	NA	TRBJ2-1	16	TGTGCCAGCAGTTTAATTGTCAGCAGGGCCTACAATGAGCAGTTCTTC	CASSLIVSRAYNEQFF
NA	TRBV28	NA	TRBJ1-5	15	TGTGCCAGCAGTTTATTCGTGGGGGGGAGTCAGCCCCAGCATTTT	CASSLFVGGSQPQHF
NA	TRBV5-1	NA	TRBJ2-5	15	TGCGCCAGCAGCAGACCCGGGACGGGTCCGGAGACCCAGTACTTC	CASSRPGTGPETQYF
TRBD1	TRBV27	NA	TRBJ1-2	16	TGTGCCAGCAGTTTAACCCCGGACAGGGCCACCTATGGCTACACCTTC	CASSLTPDRATYGYTF
NA	TRBV5-1	NA	TRBJ2-7	18	TGCGCCAGCAGCTTGGCCGTATGGAGGGCTCAGGGATCCTACGAGCAGTACTTC	CASSLAVWRAQGSYEQYF
TRBD1	TRBV2	NA	TRBJ1-2	14	TGTGCCAGCAGTAGAGAACAGGGGGAGTATGGCTACACCTTC	CASSREQGEYGYTF
NA	TRBV6-5	NA	TRBJ1-2	13	TGTGCCAGCAGTTATTCCGGAACAGGGGGCTACACCTTC	CASSYSGTGGYTF
NA	TRBV18	NA	TRBJ2-2	15	TGTGCCAGCTCACCGGCAGGGGCATCTCCCGGGGAGCTGTTTTTT	CASSPAGASPGELFF
TRBD2	TRBV10-1	NA	TRBJ2-1	15	TGCGCCAGCACTAGCGGGGGGATAGAAAACAATGAGCAGTTCTTC	CASTSGGIENNEQFF
NA	TRBV7-5	NA	TRBJ2-3	15	TGTGCCAGAAGCTTAGGCTCTTCCGAGATAGATACGCAGTATTTT	CARSLGSSEIDTQYF
TRBD2	TRBV2	NA	TRBJ2-7	16	TGTGCCAGCAGTACCCCGACTAGCGGGGAACACTACGAGCAGTACTTC	CASSTPTSGEHYEQYF
NA	TRBV6-1	NA	TRBJ1-5	13	TGTGCCAGCAAGCCTGGGGCCCATCAGCCCCAGCATTTT	CASKPGAHQPQHF
TRBD1	TRBV11-2	NA	TRBJ1-2	14	TGTGCCAGCACTGCCCAGGGACAGATCTATGGCTACACCTTC	CASTAQGQIYGYTF
NA	TRBV30	few	TRBJ2-7	13	TGTGCCTGGACAAGGGCATCAGCCTACGAGCAGTACTTC	CAWTRASAYEQYF
TRBD2	TRBV4-1	NA	TRBJ2-5	14	TGCGCCAGCAGCCAAGTGGCGGGGGTAGAGACCCAGTACTTC	CASSQVAGVETQYF
TRBD1	TRBV6-1	NA	TRBJ1-2	18	TGTGCCAGCAGTGAAGTTAGAGGTAGACAGGGTTTGGGGTATGGCTACACCTTC	CASSEVRGRQGLGYGYTF
NA	TRBV15	NA	TRBJ1-2	12	TGTGCCACCTCGGCCAGTAACTATGGCTACACCTTC	CATSASNYGYTF
NA	TRBV11-2	NA	TRBJ1-4	16	TGTGCCAGCAGCTCCCTACCGGGGACGGTTAATGAAAAACTGTTTTTT	CASSSLPGTVNEKLFF
TRBD1	TRBV5-5	NA	TRBJ1-1	15	TGTGCCAGCAGTCTCCCGGGACAGGGAGACACTGAAGCTTTCTTT	CASSLPGQGDTEAFF
NA	TRBV27	NA	TRBJ2-5	14	TGTGCCAGCAGTTTAGGCCCCGGGGCCCGGGACCAGTACTTC	CASSLGPGARDQYF
NA	TRBV5-3	NA	TRBJ2-1	14	TGTGCCAGAAGCTTGATTTGGAACTACAATGAGCAGTTCTTC	CARSLIWNYNEQFF
TRBD2	TRBV10-3	NA	TRBJ2-1	15	TGTGCCATCAGCCCAAGCGGGAGGGCCTTCAATGAGCAGTTCTTC	CAISPSGRAFNEQFF
NA	TRBV7-9	NA	TRBJ2-7	15	TGTGCCAGCAGCAAAAGGACCCACTCGGGGCTCGAGCAGTACTTC	CASSKRTHSGLEQYF
TRBD2	TRBV19	NA	TRBJ2-7	16	TGTGCCAGTAGTACCCGGACTAGCGGAAGGCTCGACGAGCAGTACTTC	CASSTRTSGRLDEQYF
NA	TRBV30	NA	TRBJ2-2	13	TGTGCCTGGAGTCCCAGGGGCACCGGGGAGCTGTTTTTT	CAWSPRGTGELFF
NA	TRBV7-7	NA	TRBJ2-1	16	TGTGCTAGCAGCTTCCTCGGAGAAGGCTACTACAATGAGCAGTTCTTC	CASSFLGEGYYNEQFF
NA	TRBV7-2	NA	TRBJ1-1	15	TGTGCCAGCAGCTTAGGGGGCAGAATGAACACTGAAGCTTTCTTT	CASSLGGRMNTEAFF
NA	TRBV30	NA	TRBJ1-4	15	TGTGCCTGGAGTGGGGAAGGGACGGGAAGGGAAAAACTGTTTTTT	CAWSGEGTGREKLFF